The rows below give T cell receptor beta chains drawn from one sample of a study of T cell responses to AZD1222 COVID-19 vaccine. Measured with immunoSEQ multiplex PCR; TCRdb has only the in-frame clones, and not every one. Among more than 85,000 clones listed, roughly 88% were seen once. Sequences were derived from peripheral blood, sampled on day 0 of AZD1222 vaccination. The receptor source for this set is an adult in good health. Both conserved end residues are part of each CDR3. Each record gives: clone size, V gene, D gene, J gene, CDR3 protein, CDR3 DNA. D genes are given only for firm matches. A row's size may be missing; if present it is once, few, many or a size class.

.	TRBV7-2	TRBD1	TRBJ2-7	CASSLDITGTGGYEQYF	TGTGCCAGCAGCTTAGATATTACCGGGACAGGGGGTTACGAGCAGTACTTC
.	TRBV18	.	TRBJ1-2	CASSPRSFYYGYTF	TGTGCCAGCTCACCACGAAGTTTTTACTATGGCTACACCTTC
once	TRBV7-2	.	TRBJ2-5	CASSTPPETQYF	TGTGCCAGCAGCACCCCCCCGGAGACCCAGTACTTC
.	TRBV24-1	.	TRBJ2-1	CATSDSQPRLSYNEQFF	TGTGCCACCAGTGATTCTCAGCCCAGACTCTCCTACAATGAGCAGTTCTTC
.	TRBV5-6	.	TRBJ1-3	CASSLAGASTIYF	TGTGCCAGCAGCTTGGCGGGGGCTAGCACCATATATTTT
.	TRBV4-2	.	TRBJ2-3	CASSQDPIRADTQYF	TGTGCCAGCAGCCAAGACCCAATTCGGGCAGATACGCAGTATTTT
.	TRBV30	TRBD1	TRBJ1-6	CAWSEGQGISPLHF	TGTGCCTGGAGTGAGGGACAGGGGATTTCACCCCTCCACTTT
.	TRBV7-9	.	TRBJ2-5	CATPKVGLASTRETQYF	TGTGCCACCCCGAAAGTCGGGCTAGCGTCCACCCGGGAGACCCAGTACTTC
.	TRBV15	.	TRBJ2-5	CATSFGEETQYF	TGTGCCACCAGTTTCGGCGAAGAGACCCAGTACTTC
.	TRBV7-8	.	TRBJ1-2	CASSSSNYGYTF	TGTGCCAGCAGCTCCTCGAACTATGGCTACACCTTC
.	TRBV6-5	.	TRBJ2-1	CASSPASGNNEQFF	TGTGCCAGCAGCCCAGCCAGCGGAAACAATGAGCAGTTCTTC
once	TRBV5-8	.	TRBJ1-4	CASSWGRLNEKLFF	TGTGCCAGCAGCTGGGGCAGACTTAATGAAAAACTGTTTTTT
.	TRBV5-8	.	TRBJ1-6	CASSLGRRGSPLHF	TGTGCCAGCAGCTTGGGTCGCCGGGGGTCACCCCTCCACTTT
.	TRBV7-2	.	TRBJ2-2	CASSLAPFATGELFF	TGTGCCAGCAGCTTAGCTCCCTTTGCCACCGGGGAGCTGTTTTTT
.	TRBV30	TRBD1	TRBJ1-5	CAWSARDSRQPQHF	TGTGCCTGGAGTGCCCGGGACAGCCGTCAGCCCCAGCATTTT
.	TRBV19	.	TRBJ1-2	CASIRAGLNYGYTF	TGTGCCAGTATCCGGGCAGGGCTTAACTATGGCTACACCTTC
.	TRBV6-2/TRBV6-3	TRBD1	TRBJ1-2	CASRRTGGTYGYTF	TGTGCCAGCCGCCGGACAGGGGGCACCTATGGCTACACCTTC
few	TRBV19	TRBD1	TRBJ1-2	CASSPGTGERYGYTF	TGTGCCAGTAGCCCAGGGACAGGGGAGAGGTATGGCTACACCTTC
.	TRBV15	.	TRBJ1-4	CATSSGRSTTNEKLFF	TGTGCCACCAGCAGTGGTCGCTCCACAACTAATGAAAAACTGTTTTTT
once	TRBV5-4	.	TRBJ2-7	CASSLGGIGYEQYF	TGTGCCAGCAGCTTGGGAGGGATTGGTTACGAGCAGTACTTC
.	TRBV5-1	TRBD2	TRBJ2-2	CASSFNSGARNGELFF	TGCGCCAGCAGCTTTAATAGCGGGGCTAGGAACGGGGAGCTGTTTTTT
.	TRBV7-8	.	TRBJ1-2	CASSLTGLNYGYTF	TGTGCCAGCAGCTTGACTGGATTAAACTATGGCTACACCTTC
.	TRBV7-9	TRBD2	TRBJ2-1	CASSLTSGSKFF	TGTGCCAGCAGCCTCACTAGCGGGAGTAAGTTCTTC
.	TRBV5-8	.	TRBJ1-5	CASSLGGGLSNQPQHF	TGTGCCAGCAGCTTGGGGGGGGGCCTTAGCAATCAGCCCCAGCATTTT
.	TRBV19	.	TRBJ1-5	CASGVQVHGNQPQHF	TGTGCCAGTGGTGTACAGGTACACGGCAATCAGCCCCAGCATTTT
.	TRBV7-2	TRBD1	TRBJ1-5	CASSLRTGFNQPQHF	TGTGCCAGCAGCTTACGGACAGGGTTCAATCAGCCCCAGCATTTT
.	TRBV19	.	TRBJ2-5	CASSIGKETQYF	TGTGCCAGTAGTATCGGAAAGGAGACCCAGTACTTC
few	TRBV19	TRBD1	TRBJ1-5	CASRDSQGGNQPQHF	TGTGCCAGCAGGGACAGCCAAGGTGGCAATCAGCCCCAGCATTTT
.	TRBV19	TRBD1	TRBJ2-1	CASSDGTGQYNEQFF	TGTGCCAGTAGCGATGGGACAGGGCAATACAATGAGCAGTTCTTC
.	TRBV2	TRBD2	TRBJ2-1	CASRGGREQFF	TGTGCCAGCAGGGGCGGGAGGGAGCAGTTCTTC
.	TRBV5-4	TRBD2	TRBJ2-7	CASSRDGGLAGSYEQYF	TGTGCCAGCAGCCGGGACGGTGGACTAGCGGGCTCCTACGAGCAGTACTTC
.	TRBV15	.	TRBJ2-3	CATSRDATRMQYF	TGTGCCACCAGCAGAGATGCAACTCGGATGCAGTATTTT
few	TRBV19	.	TRBJ2-7	CASSMSTNEQYF	TGTGCCAGTAGTATGAGTACGAACGAGCAGTACTTC
.	TRBV19	.	TRBJ2-7	CASSIVGQGGYEQYF	TGTGCCAGTAGTATAGTCGGGCAGGGAGGCTACGAGCAGTACTTC
.	TRBV7-8	TRBD1	TRBJ1-2	CASSPTTGGSGGYTF	TGTGCCAGCAGCCCGACGACAGGGGGCAGTGGTGGCTACACCTTC
.	TRBV4-2	.	TRBJ2-1	CASSPYGSTSRNEQFF	TGTGCCAGCAGCCCGTACGGATCAACTAGCAGGAATGAGCAGTTCTTC
.	TRBV9	TRBD2	TRBJ2-5	CASSPGTRDRGETQYF	TGTGCCAGCAGCCCCGGGACTAGGGATCGTGGAGAGACCCAGTACTTC
.	TRBV3-1/TRBV3-2	TRBD1	TRBJ2-1	CASSGGQGSYNEQFF	TGTGCCAGCAGCGGAGGACAGGGCTCCTACAATGAGCAGTTCTTC
.	TRBV6-1	TRBD1	TRBJ2-3	CASSELVTGGTQYF	TGTGCCAGCAGTGAATTAGTGACAGGGGGGACGCAGTATTTT
.	TRBV19	TRBD1	TRBJ1-5	CASRPQGRNQPQHF	TGTGCCAGTAGACCACAGGGGAGAAATCAGCCCCAGCATTTT
.	TRBV28	TRBD1	TRBJ2-7	CASSEQGKVSEQYF	TGTGCCAGCAGTGAACAGGGGAAGGTCTCCGAGCAGTACTTC
.	TRBV9	.	TRBJ1-1	CASGVAPTEAFF	TGTGCCAGCGGGGTAGCGCCCACTGAAGCTTTCTTT
.	TRBV5-6	.	TRBJ1-3	CASSLRGISGNTIYF	TGTGCCAGCAGCTTGAGGGGAATCTCTGGAAACACCATATATTTT
.	TRBV6-5	.	TRBJ1-1	CASSILGGSSTEAFF	TGTGCCAGCAGTATTTTAGGGGGGTCTTCCACTGAAGCTTTCTTT
.	TRBV19	.	TRBJ2-2	CASSPGQSLGGTGELFF	TGTGCCAGTAGTCCCGGACAGAGCCTTGGTGGGACCGGGGAGCTGTTTTTT
.	TRBV30	TRBD2	TRBJ2-1	CAWSVGTSGARGQFF	TGTGCCTGGAGTGTAGGGACTAGCGGGGCCCGTGGGCAGTTCTTC
.	TRBV5-4	.	TRBJ2-7	CASSSRGTSYEQYF	TGTGCCAGCAGCTCCCGGGGCACCTCCTACGAGCAGTACTTC
.	TRBV5-4	.	TRBJ2-3	CASSHRQGGTDTQYF	TGTGCCAGCAGCCACCGGCAGGGTGGTACAGATACGCAGTATTTT
.	TRBV5-1	.	TRBJ2-3	CASRPGFQAADTQYF	TGCGCCAGCAGGCCGGGATTCCAGGCGGCAGATACGCAGTATTTT
few	TRBV6-2/TRBV6-3	TRBD1	TRBJ2-5	CASSQDLNRGQETQYF	TGTGCCAGCAGCCAGGACCTGAACAGGGGACAAGAGACCCAGTACTTC
.	TRBV6-2/TRBV6-3	TRBD1	TRBJ1-2	CASSHGRDRGTF	TGTGCCAGCAGCCACGGCCGGGACAGAGGGACCTTC
.	TRBV10-3	.	TRBJ2-3	CAINGGMADTQYF	TGTGCCATCAACGGGGGCATGGCAGATACGCAGTATTTT
.	TRBV5-6	TRBD1	TRBJ2-1	CASSLRTGNEQFF	TGTGCCAGCAGCTTACGGACAGGCAATGAGCAGTTCTTC
.	TRBV7-8	.	TRBJ1-1	CASSLKRALGASAGEAFF	TGTGCCAGCAGCTTAAAAAGGGCCCTCGGAGCGTCCGCCGGTGAAGCTTTCTTT
.	TRBV19	.	TRBJ2-6	CASSIFGGSGANVLTF	TGTGCCAGTAGTATATTTGGGGGCTCTGGGGCCAACGTCCTGACTTTC
.	TRBV7-2	.	TRBJ1-1	CASSLALQSTEAFF	TGTGCCAGCAGCTTAGCCTTGCAGAGCACTGAAGCTTTCTTT
few	TRBV2	.	TRBJ1-1	CASGLQNTEAFF	TGTGCCAGCGGACTACAGAACACTGAAGCTTTCTTT
.	TRBV2	TRBD2	TRBJ2-1	CASSVSILAGGNEQFF	TGTGCCAGCAGTGTTTCGATACTAGCGGGAGGCAATGAGCAGTTCTTC
.	TRBV5-1	.	TRBJ1-1	CASRREPNTEAFF	TGCGCCAGCAGAAGGGAGCCGAACACTGAAGCTTTCTTT
.	TRBV2	.	TRBJ1-5	CASSESLMNQPQHF	TGTGCCAGCAGTGAGAGCCTAATGAATCAGCCCCAGCATTTT